This record concerns one T cell receptor beta chain sequence. Antigen unknown. The data are from a study of response to subunit inactivated influenza vaccine. Study-wide results and caveats: That few new T cells are recruited by each seasonal influenza vaccination was the authors' suggestion.

Germline CDR1 and CDR2: SEHNR and FQNEAQ (reference sequence). Trimming removed 2 bases from V and 2 bases from J, with 13 bases in between. This CDR3 has 16 amino acids. In TCRdb, the RT-PCR reads were re-called with MiXCR into one record per CDR3 protein. The sample holds 450,000 to 550,000 distinct CDR3 sequences, around 25% seen once. This chain joins TRBV7-9 and TRBJ2-1; D is possibly TRBD2 (5 bases). The material was CD4+ T cells sorted from PBMCs, obtained 5 to 6 days after vaccination. The receptor's source is a middle-aged man who received an inactivated influenza vaccine. DNA for the CDR3: TGTGCCAGCAGCTTAATAGGTGGGAGTCCCTACAATGAGCAGTTCTTC. It codes for CASSLIGGSPYNEQFF. Drawing the rest from reference TRBV7-9 and TRBJ2-1, the complete variable domain is DTGVSQNPRHKITKRGQNVTFRCDPISEHNRLYWYRQTLGQGPEFLTYFQNEAQLEKSRLLSDRFSAERPKGSFSTLEIQRTEQGDSAMYLCASSLIGGSPYNEQFFGPGTRLTVL.